This entry concerns a single T cell receptor (beta chain). Time point noted: newly diagnosed GD, antithyroid drugs for less than 3 months. PBMC-extracted RNA yielded the TCR library. To make TCR beta libraries, researchers used iRepertoire HTBI primers and Arm-PCR of CDR3 regions. Authors' methods: Analysis of the samples identified around 64 TRBV and about 14 TRBJ segments. TCRdb called the multiplex PCR reads again in MiXCR, with one record for every CDR3 protein. For this entry, the V and J calls and clone size follow TCRdb and not the study's own pipeline. The sample includes about 560,000 distinct CDR3 sequences, about 16% seen only once; the top ten take around 13%. This sample was taken from a study of regulatory T cells in long-lasting Graves disease. Study background: Antithyroid drug use was under 3 months in newly diagnosed Graves' patients.

The ends lost 9 bases at V and 6 bases at J; junction bases unmatched: 7. This CDR3 has 13 amino acids. These data also formed part of another study, on T cells in Graves' hyperthyroidism and ophthalmopathy.

The clonotype comes from a young man with Graves disease. The source material was peripheral blood mononuclear cells (PBMCs), sampled at new diagnosis, from a patient treated with antithyroid drugs. This chain uses TRBV12-3 or TRBV12-4 with TRBJ2-2; 7 bases are shared with TRBD2. The CDR3 loop is CASSSGYAGELFF. In DNA form, the CDR3 reads TGTGCCAGTTCTAGCGGCTACGCCGGGGAGCTGTTTTTT.